This TCR beta chain was documented in a study of T-cell memory formation after mild COVID-19. Overall study findings and caveats: Cross-reactive memory apparently joined, as some responding clones appeared in pre-infection memory.

5'RACE primed from the constant segment yielded TCR alpha and TCR beta cDNA libraries bearing sample barcodes and UMIs. Via MiXCR, TCRdb re-called the 5' RACE reads, giving one row per CDR3 protein. The sample consists of about 350,000 distinct CDR3 sequences, roughly 13% of them appearing once. As regards this clonotype: Its antigen is unknown.

Losses at the gene ends were 4 bases for V and 7 bases for J; bases not matched to a gene: 10. Per germline, CDR1 MGHRA and CDR2 YSYEKL. The CDR3 spans 15 residues. The chain uses TRBV4-1 and TRBJ2-7, with 10 bases that match TRBD2. The sequence was collected from a young man who had mild COVID-19 (a few samples of this study predate the infection). Cell type and time point are not known. Sequencing was carried out using PBMCs or a T cell subset sorted from them (not recorded which). The CDR3 is CASSPGLALTGEQYF. CDR3 DNA sequence: TGCGCCAGCAGCCCGGGACTAGCGTTGACAGGGGAGCAGTACTTC.